Reported below is one T cell receptor (beta chain). This sample was taken from a study of blood T cell repertoires in COVID-19. Study-level background: Sources were T cells, B-cell-depleted T cells, or PBMCs; the material itself was cDNA or gDNA.

Original analysis: Counts of nucleated cells, estimated from reference gene primer amplification, were obtained. Generated by immunoSEQ multiplex PCR, the TCRdb table keeps only in-frame clones and is missing some. D and trimming were read from the DNA, whereas the V and J calls and clone size are those reported in that table. This sample has some 140,000 clones; about 80% occur once, and the top ten carry approximately 30%. The receptor was isolated from a woman aged 55-70 years with acute or convalescent COVID-19. Sample: peripheral blood.

For the CDR3, the DNA is TGTGCCAGCAGTGAAGAGGTGGTAGGAGGCTACGAGCAGTACTTC. Amino acids: CASSEEVVGGYEQYF. J is TRBJ2-7 and V is TRBV2; D is possibly TRBD2 (5 bases). There are 15 residues in the CDR3. Germline CDR1 reads SNHLY; CDR2 reads FYNNEI. Trimming took off 1 base at V and 3 bases at J, with 13 bases between the two ends.